The next 9 T cell receptor beta chains were all read from a single sample in a study of shared clonotypes between healthy human individuals. The method was immunoSEQ multiplex PCR; TCRdb's version includes in-frame clones alone and lacks a portion of them. The table includes about 1.5 million clones, roughly 96% detected once. The sample consisted of naive CD4+ T cells sorted from blood. Subset meaning: CD45RA+ positively selected. The receptors were sampled from a man in his thirties or forties in good health.

The V call is TRBV7-9, the J call TRBJ1-3; possibly TRBD1 for D (5 bases). The CDR3 length is 15 residues. The V gene's germline CDR1 is SEHNR and CDR2 FQNEAQ (reference sequence). Trimming pared 3 bases from V and 1 base from J, leaving 10 bases between. The CDR3 coding sequence is TGTGCCAGCAGCTTTTCAAGGGGTTCTGGAAACACCATATATTTT. Translated: CASSFSRGSGNTIYF.

DNA for the CDR3: TGTGCCAGCAGCTCGGACTTGTTAAAAGAGACCCAGTACTTC. Its protein product is CASSSDLLKETQYF. The chain has TRBV11-2 and TRBJ2-5, with D tentatively TRBD2 (5 bases). Trimming left V 4 bases short and J 3 bases short, with 12 bases between. This CDR3 region has 14 residues. The germline V gene has CDR1 SGHAT and CDR2 FQNNGV. Complete variable domain (other parts from reference TRBV11-2 and TRBJ2-5): EAGVAQSPRYKIIEKRQSVAFWCNPISGHATLYWYQQILGQGPKLLIQFQNNGVVDDSQLPKDRFSAERLKGVDSTLKIQPAKLEDSAVYLCASSSDLLKETQYFGPGTRLLVL.

V gene TRBV5-1 combines with J gene TRBJ1-4; D is unclear. Trimming shortened V by 4 bases and J by 1 base, and 8 bases separated the two germline ends. The CDR3 sequence is 14 residues long. Germline CDR1 and CDR2: SGHRS and YFSETQ. The CDR3 loop is CASSLSRTNEKLFF. The CDR3 DNA follows: TGCGCCAGCAGCCTAAGTAGAACTAATGAAAAACTGTTTTTT.

The V gene is TRBV29-1, the J gene TRBJ2-1, with D perhaps matching TRBD2 (6 bases). Germline CDR1 SQVTM, CDR2 ANQGSEA. The CDR3 consists of 13 residues. V shed 7 bases and J shed 6 bases, with 16 bases lying between them. The DNA of the CDR3 is TGCAGCGGTGGGACTTTGGGGAGCAATGAGCAGTTCTTC. Protein: CSGGTLGSNEQFF.

This chain links TRBV7-2 with TRBJ1-5, with D uncertain. The CDR3 length is 16 residues. Trimming took off 1 base at V and 2 bases at J, with 12 bases between the two ends. The germline CDR1 and CDR2 sequences are SGHTA and FQGNSA. The CDR3 is CASSLESPYGNQPQHF. In DNA, the CDR3 is TGTGCCAGCAGCTTAGAGAGTCCGTACGGCAATCAGCCCCAGCATTTT.

The chain couples TRBV29-1 to TRBJ2-1; D is unresolved. V was trimmed by 5 bases and J by 4 bases, leaving 21 bases between them. The germline CDR1 and CDR2 sequences are SQVTM and ANQGSEA. The CDR3 contains 16 residues. CDR3 in DNA: TGCAGCGTTTTCAAGCGCAAGCAATTCCTATACAATGAGCAGTTCTTC. Amino acids: CSVFKRKQFLYNEQFF.

The chain employs TRBV11-2 and TRBJ2-1; D remains unclear. Per germline, CDR1 SGHAT and CDR2 FQNNGV. V lost 8 bases and J 8 bases, leaving 16 bases between the germline ends. CDR3 length equals 13 residues. This CDR3 is CASSSDFGHEQFF. CDR3 sequence (DNA): TGTGCCAGCTCCTCCGACTTTGGACATGAGCAGTTCTTC.

The V gene is TRBV6-6, the J gene TRBJ1-2; 7 bases align to TRBD1. Germline values: CDR1 MNHNY, CDR2 SVGAGI (reference sequence). V trimming: 6 bases; J trimming: 4 bases; junction bases outside the gene matches: 14. The CDR3 totals 16 residues. The CDR3 is CASRAQTGTDVYGYTF. Here the CDR3 DNA reads TGTGCCAGCAGAGCCCAGACCGGGACAGACGTCTATGGCTACACCTTC.

V gene TRBV11-2 combines with J gene TRBJ2-1; TRBD1 agrees at 8 bases. The ends lost 5 bases at V and 7 bases at J; junction bases unmatched: 13. Per germline, CDR1 SGHAT and CDR2 FQNNGV. The CDR3 has 16 amino acids. This CDR3 reads CASSPLAGGILNEQFF. CDR3 sequence (DNA): TGTGCCAGCAGCCCCCTAGCAGGGGGCATTTTAAATGAGCAGTTCTTC.